A single TCR beta chain is shown here with its context. This study enrolled people aged about 18 to 90 from under 25 US geographic areas. How the authors handled the data: Amplification of reference gene primers provided the estimated nucleated cell counts. Sequenced by immunoSEQ multiplex PCR; TCRdb stores in-frame clones only, minus some. V and J calls and clone size are as listed in that table; D and trimming were resolved from the DNA. The table shows about 210,000 clones, with 86% occurring only once. Looked up from germline, CDR1 is ENHRY and CDR2 is SYGVKD. CDR3 size: 13 residues. V lost 10 bases and J lost 2; bases outside the gene matches: 7. The data stem from a study of blood T cell repertoires in COVID-19. Study-level background: Some COVID-19 samples were acute and others convalescent; all came from the United States, Italy and Spain. In each case, the material was cDNA or gDNA derived from T cells, B-cell-depleted T cells, or PBMCs.

The TCR sequence derives from a woman aged 40-49 years with acute COVID-19. The sequencing input was PBMCs or T cells enriched from blood (not recorded which). V is TRBV10-3 and J is TRBJ2-7; 8 nucleotides line up with TRBD2. DNA of the CDR3: TGTGCCACCGCAGCGGGAGAGGCCTACGAGCAGTACTTC. This translates into CATAAGEAYEQYF.